These 8 T cell receptor beta chains were sequenced from one sample in a study of blood T cell repertoires in COVID-19 (dated by TCRdb to the early 2020s). Library prep was done by the immunoSEQ multiplex PCR assay. TCRdb obtained this table from immuneACCESS and retained in-frame rearrangements with V and J assigned. These tables miss some clones; where compared with another copy, unresolved V genes account for less than half of the shortfall, and the remainder is unexplained. This sample is represented by over 120,000 clones; around 83% of them were singletons. Of the sample, more than 2.5% is held by the ten largest clones. Material: peripheral blood. These receptors all come from a woman over 75 with acute or convalescent COVID-19.

This rearrangement joins TRBV5-1 to TRBJ2-5, with 7 bases fitting TRBD2. There are 14 residues in the CDR3. CDR1 is SGHRS and CDR2 is YFSETQ in the germline V gene. Unmatched junction bases numbered 5, after V lost 5 bases and J lost 1 base. CDR3 loop: CASRASGGQETQYF. The CDR3 DNA reads TGCGCCAGCAGGGCTTCGGGGGGCCAAGAGACCCAGTACTTC.

The CDR3 DNA is TGTGCCACAGGGACAGGGGCCGCTCCTCGCACAGATACGCAGTATTTT. Translated: CATGTGAAPRTDTQYF. The chain is built from TRBV7-3 and TRBJ2-3, with 10 bases fitting TRBD1. Germline values: CDR1 SGHTA, CDR2 FQGTGA. Unmatched junction bases numbered 11, after V lost 10 bases and J lost 1 base. The CDR3 has 16 amino acids. The full variable domain, rest sourced from reference TRBV7-3 and TRBJ2-3, is GAGVSQTPSNKVTEKGKYVELRCDPISGHTALYWYRQSLGQGPEFLIYFQGTGAADDSGLPNDRFFAVRPEGSVSTLKIQRTERGDSAVYLCATGTGAAPRTDTQYFGPGTRLTVL.

V gene TRBV5-5 combines with J gene TRBJ2-7, with TRBD2 as a possible D gene (5 bases). V lost 2 bases to trimming and J lost 0 bases, with 12 bases between them. The CDR3 consists of 15 residues. Germline CDR1 SGHKS, CDR2 YYEKEE (reference sequence). The CDR3 protein is CASSFGVAISYEQYF. The CDR3 DNA sequence: TGTGCCAGCAGCTTCGGGGTGGCGATCTCCTACGAGCAGTACTTC.

This chain uses TRBV19 with TRBJ2-2, with no clear D. V was cut by 1 base and J by 0 bases, with 6 bases left in between. The CDR3 sequence is 15 residues long. Germline V gene lookup returns CDR1 LNHDA and CDR2 SQIVND (reference sequence). Written as DNA, the CDR3 is TGTGCCAGTAGTATAGTAGAGGCGAACACCGGGGAGCTGTTTTTT. The encoded protein is CASSIVEANTGELFF.

The V gene is TRBV27, the J gene TRBJ1-5; D is ambiguous. V dropped 8 bases and J dropped 4 bases, with 9 bases sitting between them. The germline V gene has CDR1 MNHEY and CDR2 SMNVEV (reference sequence). The CDR3 covers 12 residues. CDR3 residues: CASGAGNQPQHF. The CDR3 DNA reads as TGTGCCAGCGGAGCGGGAAATCAGCCCCAGCATTTT.

The CDR3 region is CASSQGTDRSPLHF. The CDR3 DNA sequence: TGTGCCAGCAGCCAAGGGACAGACAGATCACCCCTCCACTTT. V and J are TRBV14 and TRBJ1-6, with D perhaps matching TRBD1 (6 bases). The CDR3 totals 14 residues. Germline lookup yields CDR1 SGHDN and CDR2 FVKESK. With 1 base removed from V and 10 bases from J, the gap between germline ends came to 11 bases.

The CDR3 sequence is CASSLAPSGGAYNEQFF. The CDR3 coding sequence is TGCGCCAGCAGCTTGGCCCCTAGCGGGGGGGCCTACAATGAGCAGTTCTTC. V usage is TRBV5-1 and J usage is TRBJ2-1, with 12 bases lining up with TRBD2. Germline V gene lookup returns CDR1 SGHRS and CDR2 YFSETQ. V lost 0 bases to trimming and J lost 2 bases; unmatched junction nucleotides: 3. This CDR3 is built from 17 residues.

This chain connects TRBV18 to TRBJ1-4; TRBD1 agrees at 8 bases. The CDR3 is 17 amino acids. Germline V gene lookup returns CDR1 KGHSH and CDR2 LQKENI. V dropped 6 bases and J dropped 5; count of bases not matched to a gene: 14. This CDR3 reads CASSLRQGRNPNEKLFF. CDR3 nucleotides: TGTGCCAGCTCGCTCCGACAGGGGCGCAACCCGAATGAAAAACTGTTTTTT.